This T cell receptor (beta chain) emerged from a study of OX40 agonist ivuxolimab in advanced cancers. V dropped 5 bases and J dropped 0 bases, with 10 bases sitting between them. From germline, CDR1 is SEHNR and CDR2 FQNEAQ (reference sequence). This CDR3 is built from 14 residues. The data were produced by immunoSEQ multiplex PCR, yet TCRdb's version contains in-frame clones alone and is incomplete. This table has 50,000 to 75,000 clones, 80% to 90% appearing once. Sample: CD4+ or CD8+ T cells sorted from blood, taken in a trial of the OX40 agonist ivuxolimab. This chain links TRBV7-9 with TRBJ1-2; D ambiguous. The receptor was isolated from an adult with an advanced solid tumor such as melanoma, head and neck, liver or kidney cancer. The CDR3 sequence is CASSAMGPNYGYTF. CDR3 sequence (DNA): TGTGCCAGCAGCGCCATGGGCCCTAACTATGGCTACACCTTC.